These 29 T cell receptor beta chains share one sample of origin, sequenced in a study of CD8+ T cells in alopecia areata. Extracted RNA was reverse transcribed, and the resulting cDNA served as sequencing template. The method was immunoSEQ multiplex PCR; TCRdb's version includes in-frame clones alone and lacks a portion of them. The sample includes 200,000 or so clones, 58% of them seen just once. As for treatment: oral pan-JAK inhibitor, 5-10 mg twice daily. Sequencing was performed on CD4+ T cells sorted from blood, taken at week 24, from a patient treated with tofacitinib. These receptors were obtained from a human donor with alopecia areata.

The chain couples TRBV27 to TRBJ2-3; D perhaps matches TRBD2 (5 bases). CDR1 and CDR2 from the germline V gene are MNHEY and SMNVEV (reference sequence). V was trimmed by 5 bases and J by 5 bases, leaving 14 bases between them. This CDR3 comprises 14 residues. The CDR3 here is CASSLRGQRDTQYF. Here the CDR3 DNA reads TGTGCCAGCAGTCTAAGAGGGCAACGAGATACGCAGTATTTT.

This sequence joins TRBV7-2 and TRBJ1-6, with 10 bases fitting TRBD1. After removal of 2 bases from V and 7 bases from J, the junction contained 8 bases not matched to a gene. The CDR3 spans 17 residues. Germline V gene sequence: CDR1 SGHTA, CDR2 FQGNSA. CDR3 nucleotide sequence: TGTGCCAGCAGCTTAAACCGGGACAGGGGAGCCAATTCACCCCTCCACTTT. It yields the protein CASSLNRDRGANSPLHF.

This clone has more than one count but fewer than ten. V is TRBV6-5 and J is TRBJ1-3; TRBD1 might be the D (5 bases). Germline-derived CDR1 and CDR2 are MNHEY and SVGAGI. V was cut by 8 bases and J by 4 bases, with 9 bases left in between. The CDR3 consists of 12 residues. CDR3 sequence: CASGGVGNTIYF. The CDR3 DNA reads TGTGCCAGCGGGGGTGTCGGAAACACCATATATTTT.

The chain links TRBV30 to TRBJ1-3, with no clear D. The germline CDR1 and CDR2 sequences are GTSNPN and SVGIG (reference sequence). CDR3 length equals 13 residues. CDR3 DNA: TGTGCTGGGAGCGTAGGCTCTGGAAACACCATATATTTT. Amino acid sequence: CAGSVGSGNTIYF.

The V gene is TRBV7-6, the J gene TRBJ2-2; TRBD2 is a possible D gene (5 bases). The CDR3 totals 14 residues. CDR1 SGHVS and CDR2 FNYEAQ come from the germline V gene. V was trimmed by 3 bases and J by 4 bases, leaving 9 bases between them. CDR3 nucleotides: TGTGCCAGCAGCTTCATCGAGGGCACCGGGGAGCTGTTTTTT. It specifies CASSFIEGTGELFF.

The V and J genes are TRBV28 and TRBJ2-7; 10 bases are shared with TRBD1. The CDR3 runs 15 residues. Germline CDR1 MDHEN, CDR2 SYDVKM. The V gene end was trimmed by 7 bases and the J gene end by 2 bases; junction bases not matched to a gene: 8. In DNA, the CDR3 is TGTGCCAGCATCTTAGGGACAGGGGAGACCTACGAGCAGTACTTC. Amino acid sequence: CASILGTGETYEQYF.

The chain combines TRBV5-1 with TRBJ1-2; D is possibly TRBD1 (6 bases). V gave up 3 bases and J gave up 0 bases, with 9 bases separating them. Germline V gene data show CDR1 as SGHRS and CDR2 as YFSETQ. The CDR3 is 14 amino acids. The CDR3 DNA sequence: TGCGCCAGCAGCTGGGACACCGCTAACTATGGCTACACCTTC. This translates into CASSWDTANYGYTF.

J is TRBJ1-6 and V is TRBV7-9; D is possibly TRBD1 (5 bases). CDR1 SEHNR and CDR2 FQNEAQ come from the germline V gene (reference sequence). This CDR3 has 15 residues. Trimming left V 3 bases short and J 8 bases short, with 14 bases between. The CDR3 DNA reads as TGTGCCAGCAGCTTCGGGGGAAGAAAGGATTCACCCCTCCACTTT. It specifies CASSFGGRKDSPLHF.

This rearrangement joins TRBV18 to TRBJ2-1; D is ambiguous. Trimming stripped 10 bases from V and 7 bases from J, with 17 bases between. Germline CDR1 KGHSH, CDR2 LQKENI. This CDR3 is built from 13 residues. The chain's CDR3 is CATSNEQENEQFF. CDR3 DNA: TGTGCCACTTCAAACGAACAAGAGAATGAGCAGTTCTTC. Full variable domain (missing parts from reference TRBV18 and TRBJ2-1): NAGVMQNPRHLVRRRGQEARLRCSPMKGHSHVYWYRQLPEEGLKFMVYLQKENIIDESGMPKERFSAEFPKEGPSILRIQQVVRGDSAAYFCATSNEQENEQFFGPGTRLTVL.

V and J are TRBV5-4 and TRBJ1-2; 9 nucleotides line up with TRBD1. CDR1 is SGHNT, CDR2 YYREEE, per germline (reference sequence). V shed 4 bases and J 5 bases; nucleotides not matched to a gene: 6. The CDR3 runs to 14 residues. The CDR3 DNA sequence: TGTGCCAGCAGCGCAGGACAGGGGAGGTATGGCTACACCTTC. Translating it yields CASSAGQGRYGYTF.

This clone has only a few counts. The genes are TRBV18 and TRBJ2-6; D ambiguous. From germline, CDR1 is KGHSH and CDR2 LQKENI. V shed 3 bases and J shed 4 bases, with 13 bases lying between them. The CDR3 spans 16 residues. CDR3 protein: CASSPSVGPGANVLTF. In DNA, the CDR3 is TGTGCCAGCTCACCCTCTGTGGGCCCCGGGGCCAACGTCCTGACTTTC. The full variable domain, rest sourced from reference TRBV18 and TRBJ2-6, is NAGVMQNPRHLVRRRGQEARLRCSPMKGHSHVYWYRQLPEEGLKFMVYLQKENIIDESGMPKERFSAEFPKEGPSILRIQQVVRGDSAAYFCASSPSVGPGANVLTFGAGSRLTVL.

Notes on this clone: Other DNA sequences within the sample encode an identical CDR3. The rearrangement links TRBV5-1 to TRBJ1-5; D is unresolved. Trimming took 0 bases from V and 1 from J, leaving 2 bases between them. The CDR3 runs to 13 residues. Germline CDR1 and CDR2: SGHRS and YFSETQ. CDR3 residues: CASSLDSNQPQHF. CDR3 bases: TGCGCCAGCAGCTTGGACAGCAATCAGCCCCAGCATTTT.

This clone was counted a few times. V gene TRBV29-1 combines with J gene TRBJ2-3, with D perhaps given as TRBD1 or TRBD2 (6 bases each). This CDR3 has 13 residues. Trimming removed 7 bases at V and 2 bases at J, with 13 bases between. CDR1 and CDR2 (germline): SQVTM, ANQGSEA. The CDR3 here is CSAGRGPTDTQYF. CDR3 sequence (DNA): TGCAGCGCCGGACGGGGGCCCACAGATACGCAGTATTTT.

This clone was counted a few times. CDR3 region: CASSLVSGRSSEQYF. CDR3 nucleotide sequence: TGTGCCAGCAGTTTGGTTAGCGGGAGATCAAGCGAGCAGTACTTC. The chain carries TRBV28 and TRBJ2-7, with 9 bases fitting TRBD2. The CDR3 is made up of 15 amino acids. V gave up 3 bases and J gave up 6 bases; unmatched junction bases: 9. Per the germline V gene, CDR1 is MDHEN and CDR2 is SYDVKM.

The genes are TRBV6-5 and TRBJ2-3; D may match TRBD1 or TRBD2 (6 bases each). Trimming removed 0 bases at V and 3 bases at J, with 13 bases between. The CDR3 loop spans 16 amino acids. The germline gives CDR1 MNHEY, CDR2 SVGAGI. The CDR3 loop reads CASSYSKGGLTDTQYF. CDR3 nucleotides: TGTGCCAGCAGTTACTCGAAGGGGGGCTTAACAGATACGCAGTATTTT.

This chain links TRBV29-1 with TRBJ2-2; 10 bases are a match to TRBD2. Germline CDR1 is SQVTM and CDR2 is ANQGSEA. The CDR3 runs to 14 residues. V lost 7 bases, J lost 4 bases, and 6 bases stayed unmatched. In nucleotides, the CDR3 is TGCAGCGGTCTAGCGGGAGTTCGCACCGGGGAGCTGTTTTTT. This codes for CSGLAGVRTGELFF.

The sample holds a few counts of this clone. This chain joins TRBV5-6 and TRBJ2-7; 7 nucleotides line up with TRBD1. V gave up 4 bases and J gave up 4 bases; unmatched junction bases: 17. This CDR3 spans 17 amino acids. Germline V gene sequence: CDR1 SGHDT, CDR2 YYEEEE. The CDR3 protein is CASSATSSGTALYEQYF. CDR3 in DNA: TGTGCCAGCAGCGCGACTTCCTCCGGGACAGCCCTATACGAGCAGTACTTC.

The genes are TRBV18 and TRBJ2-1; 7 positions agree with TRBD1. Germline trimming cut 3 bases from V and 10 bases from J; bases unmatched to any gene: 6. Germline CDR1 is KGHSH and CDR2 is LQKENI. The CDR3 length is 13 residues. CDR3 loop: CASSPRDREEQFF. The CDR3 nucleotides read TGTGCCAGCTCACCGCGCGACAGGGAAGAGCAGTTCTTC.

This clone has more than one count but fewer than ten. The CDR3 DNA reads as TGTGCCAGCAGCGAGCGCGGTGGGATCGCGGTAGATACGCAGTATTTT. The encoded protein is CASSERGGIAVDTQYF. The chain combines TRBV4-2 with TRBJ2-3; D is unresolved. The CDR3 loop spans 16 amino acids. The germline gives CDR1 LGHNA, CDR2 YNFKEQ. V gave up 5 bases and J gave up 5 bases, with 20 bases separating them.

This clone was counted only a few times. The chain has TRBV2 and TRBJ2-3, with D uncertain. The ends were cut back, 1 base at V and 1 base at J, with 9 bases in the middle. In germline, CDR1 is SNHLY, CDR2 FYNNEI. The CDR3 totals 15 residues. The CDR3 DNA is TGTGCCAGCAGTGAAGTGGACGGGCGCACAGATACGCAGTATTTT. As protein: CASSEVDGRTDTQYF. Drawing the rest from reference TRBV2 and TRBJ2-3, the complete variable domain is EPEVTQTPSHQVTQMGQEVILRCVPISNHLYFYWYRQILGQKVEFLVSFYNNEISEKSEIFDDQFSVERPDGSNFTLKIRSTKLEDSAMYFCASSEVDGRTDTQYFGPGTRLTVL.

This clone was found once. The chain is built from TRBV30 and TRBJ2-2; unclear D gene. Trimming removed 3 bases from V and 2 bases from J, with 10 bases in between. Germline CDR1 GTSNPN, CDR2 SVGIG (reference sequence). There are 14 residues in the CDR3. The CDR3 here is CAWRSVINTGELFF. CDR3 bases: TGTGCCTGGAGATCAGTTATAAACACCGGGGAGCTGTTTTTT.

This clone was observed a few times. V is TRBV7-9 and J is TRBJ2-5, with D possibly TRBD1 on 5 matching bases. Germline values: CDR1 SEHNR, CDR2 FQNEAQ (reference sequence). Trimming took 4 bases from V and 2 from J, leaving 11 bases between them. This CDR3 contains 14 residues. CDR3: CASSSQGGQETQYF. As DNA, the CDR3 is TGTGCCAGCAGCTCCCAGGGCGGTCAAGAGACCCAGTACTTC.

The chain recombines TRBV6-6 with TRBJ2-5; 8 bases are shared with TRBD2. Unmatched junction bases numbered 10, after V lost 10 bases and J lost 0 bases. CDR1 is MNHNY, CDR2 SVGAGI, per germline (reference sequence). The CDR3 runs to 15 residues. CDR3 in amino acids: CATLAGGPYQETQYF. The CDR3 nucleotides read TGTGCCACTCTGGCGGGGGGTCCGTACCAAGAGACCCAGTACTTC.

CDR3 sequence: CASSVAGGGATNLNIQYF. The CDR3 DNA follows: TGTGCCAGCAGCGTAGCTGGCGGGGGGGCCACGAACCTAAACATTCAGTACTTC. This chain links TRBV9 with TRBJ2-4; TRBD2 aligns across 9 bases. The trim removed 0 bases at V and 6 bases at J, leaving 13 bases unmatched. Germline V gene lookup returns CDR1 SGDLS and CDR2 YYNGEE. CDR3 length equals 18 residues.

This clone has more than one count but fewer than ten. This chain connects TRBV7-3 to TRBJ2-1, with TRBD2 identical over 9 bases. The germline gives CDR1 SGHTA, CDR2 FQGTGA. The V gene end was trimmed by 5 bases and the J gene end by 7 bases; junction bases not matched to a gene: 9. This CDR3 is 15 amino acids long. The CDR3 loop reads CASSVAGAPGNEQFF. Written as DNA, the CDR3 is TGTGCCAGCAGCGTAGCGGGAGCACCTGGGAATGAGCAGTTCTTC. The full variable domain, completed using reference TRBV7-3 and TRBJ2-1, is GAGVSQTPSNKVTEKGKYVELRCDPISGHTALYWYRQSLGQGPEFLIYFQGTGAADDSGLPNDRFFAVRPEGSVSTLKIQRTERGDSAVYLCASSVAGAPGNEQFFGPGTRLTVL.

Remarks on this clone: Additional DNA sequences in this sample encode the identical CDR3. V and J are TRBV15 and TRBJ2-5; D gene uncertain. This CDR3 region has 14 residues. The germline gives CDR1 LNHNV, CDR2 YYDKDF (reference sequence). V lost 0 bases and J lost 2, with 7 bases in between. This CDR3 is CATSREGSQETQYF. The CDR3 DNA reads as TGTGCCACCAGCAGAGAGGGCAGTCAAGAGACCCAGTACTTC.

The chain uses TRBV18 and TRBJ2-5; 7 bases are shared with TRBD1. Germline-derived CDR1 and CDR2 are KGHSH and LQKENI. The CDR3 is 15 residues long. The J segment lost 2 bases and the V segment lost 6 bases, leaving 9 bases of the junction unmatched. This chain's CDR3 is CASSKTGTEQETQYF. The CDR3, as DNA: TGTGCCAGCTCCAAGACAGGGACGGAGCAAGAGACCCAGTACTTC.

The CDR3 protein is CAISESRQGVAYEQYF. Written as DNA, the CDR3 is TGTGCCATCAGTGAGTCAAGACAGGGGGTGGCCTACGAGCAGTACTTC. V gene TRBV10-3 combines with J gene TRBJ2-5; 9 nucleotides align to TRBD1. The last part of the DNA fits TRBJ2-7 better; the J call may be wrong. Germline CDR1 is ENHRY and CDR2 is SYGVKD. The CDR3 extends over 16 amino acids.

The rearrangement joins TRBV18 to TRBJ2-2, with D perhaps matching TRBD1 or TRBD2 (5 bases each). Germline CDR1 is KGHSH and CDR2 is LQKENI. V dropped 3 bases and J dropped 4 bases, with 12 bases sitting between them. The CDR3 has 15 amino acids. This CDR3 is CASSPPGPRTGELFF. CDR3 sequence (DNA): TGTGCCAGCTCACCGCCGGGACCTCGCACCGGGGAGCTGTTTTTT.